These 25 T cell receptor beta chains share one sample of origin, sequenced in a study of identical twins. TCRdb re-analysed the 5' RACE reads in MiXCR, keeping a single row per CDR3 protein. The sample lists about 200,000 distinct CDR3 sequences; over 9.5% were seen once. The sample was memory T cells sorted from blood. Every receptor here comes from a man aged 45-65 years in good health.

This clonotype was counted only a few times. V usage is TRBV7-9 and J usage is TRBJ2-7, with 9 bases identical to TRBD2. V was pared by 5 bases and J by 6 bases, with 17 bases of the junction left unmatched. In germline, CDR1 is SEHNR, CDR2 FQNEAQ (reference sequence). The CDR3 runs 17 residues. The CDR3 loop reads CASSRGLYQREDIEQYF. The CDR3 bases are TGTGCCAGCAGCCGAGGGCTATACCAGCGGGAGGATATCGAGCAGTACTTC.

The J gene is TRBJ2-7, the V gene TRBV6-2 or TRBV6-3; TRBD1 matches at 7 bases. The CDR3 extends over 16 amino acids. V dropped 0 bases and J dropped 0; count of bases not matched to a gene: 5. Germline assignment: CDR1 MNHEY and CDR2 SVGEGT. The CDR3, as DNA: TGTGCCAGCAGTTACTCAGTGACAGGGATCTCCTACGAGCAGTACTTC. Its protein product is CASSYSVTGISYEQYF.

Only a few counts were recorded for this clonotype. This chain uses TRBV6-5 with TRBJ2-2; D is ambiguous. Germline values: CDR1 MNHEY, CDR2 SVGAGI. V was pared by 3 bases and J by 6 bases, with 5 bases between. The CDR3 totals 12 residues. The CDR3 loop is CASSYWSGELFF. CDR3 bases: TGTGCCAGCAGTTATTGGTCCGGGGAGCTGTTTTTT.

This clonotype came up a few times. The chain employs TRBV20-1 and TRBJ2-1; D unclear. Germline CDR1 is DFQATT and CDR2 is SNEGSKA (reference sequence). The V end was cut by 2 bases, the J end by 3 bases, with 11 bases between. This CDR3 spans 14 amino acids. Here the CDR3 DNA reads TGCAGTGCTAGAAAGGATCCCCACTACAATGAGCAGTTCTTC. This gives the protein CSARKDPHYNEQFF.

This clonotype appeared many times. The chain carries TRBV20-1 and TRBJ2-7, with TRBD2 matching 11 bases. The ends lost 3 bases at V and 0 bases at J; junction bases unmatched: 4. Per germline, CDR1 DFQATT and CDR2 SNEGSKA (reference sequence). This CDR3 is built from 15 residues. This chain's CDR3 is CSARAGLAASYEQYF. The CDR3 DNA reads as TGCAGTGCTAGGGCGGGACTAGCGGCCTCCTACGAGCAGTACTTC.

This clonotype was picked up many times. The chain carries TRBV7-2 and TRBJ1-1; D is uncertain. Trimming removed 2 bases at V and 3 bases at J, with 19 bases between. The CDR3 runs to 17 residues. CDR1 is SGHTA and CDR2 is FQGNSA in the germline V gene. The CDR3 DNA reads TGTGCCAGCAGCTTAATGAGGCTCGAGGGAAGCGACACTGAAGCTTTCTTT. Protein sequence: CASSLMRLEGSDTEAFF.

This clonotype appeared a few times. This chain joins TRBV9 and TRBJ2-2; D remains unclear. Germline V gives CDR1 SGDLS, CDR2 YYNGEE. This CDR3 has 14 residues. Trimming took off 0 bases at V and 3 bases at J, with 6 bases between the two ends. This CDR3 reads CASSVVGHTGELFF. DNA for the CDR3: TGTGCCAGCAGCGTAGTTGGTCACACCGGGGAGCTGTTTTTT. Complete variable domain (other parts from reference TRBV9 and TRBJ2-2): DSGVTQTPKHLITATGQRVTLRCSPRSGDLSVYWYQQSLDQGLQFLIQYYNGEERAKGNILERFSAQQFPDLHSELNLSSLELGDSALYFCASSVVGHTGELFFGEGSRLTVL.

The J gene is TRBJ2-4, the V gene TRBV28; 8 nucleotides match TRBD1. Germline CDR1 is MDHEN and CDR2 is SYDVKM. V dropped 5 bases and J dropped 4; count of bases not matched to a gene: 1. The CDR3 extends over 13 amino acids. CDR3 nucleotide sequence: TGTGCCAGCAGTAGGACAGGGAAAAACATTCAGTACTTC. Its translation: CASSRTGKNIQYF. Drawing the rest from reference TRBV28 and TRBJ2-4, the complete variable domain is DVKVTQSSRYLVKRTGEKVFLECVQDMDHENMFWYRQDPGLGLRLIYFSYDVKMKEKGDIPEGYSVSREKKERFSLILESASTNQTSMYLCASSRTGKNIQYFGAGTRLSVL.

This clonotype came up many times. CDR3 bases: TGTGCCAGCAGCCCCGGACTAGCGGGCTCGGGAGATACGCAGTATTTT. It is translated as CASSPGLAGSGDTQYF. The chain couples TRBV7-2 to TRBJ2-3; 11 bases are a match to TRBD2. This CDR3 comprises 16 residues. The junction had 9 bases not matched to a gene; V was cut back by 5 bases and J by 5 bases. The germline gives CDR1 SGHTA, CDR2 FQGNSA.

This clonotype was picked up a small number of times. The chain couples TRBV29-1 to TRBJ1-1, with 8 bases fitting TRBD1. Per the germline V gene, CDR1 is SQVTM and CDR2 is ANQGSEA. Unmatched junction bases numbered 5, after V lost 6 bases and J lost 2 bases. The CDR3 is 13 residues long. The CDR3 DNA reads TGCAGCGTCGACAGGGGACGTAACACTGAAGCTTTCTTT. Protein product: CSVDRGRNTEAFF. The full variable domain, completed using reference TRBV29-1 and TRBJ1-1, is SAVISQKPSRDICQRGTSLTIQCQVDSQVTMMFWYRQQPGQSLTLIATANQGSEATYESGFVIDKFPISRPNLTFSTLTVSNMSPEDSSIYLCSVDRGRNTEAFFGQGTRLTVV.

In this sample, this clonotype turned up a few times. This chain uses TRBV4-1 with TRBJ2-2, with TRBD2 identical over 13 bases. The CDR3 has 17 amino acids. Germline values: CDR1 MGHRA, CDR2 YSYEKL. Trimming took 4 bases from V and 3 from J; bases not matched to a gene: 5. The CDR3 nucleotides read TGCGCCAGCAGCCCCCAGGGACTAGCGGGATACACCGGGGAGCTGTTTTTT. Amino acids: CASSPQGLAGYTGELFF.

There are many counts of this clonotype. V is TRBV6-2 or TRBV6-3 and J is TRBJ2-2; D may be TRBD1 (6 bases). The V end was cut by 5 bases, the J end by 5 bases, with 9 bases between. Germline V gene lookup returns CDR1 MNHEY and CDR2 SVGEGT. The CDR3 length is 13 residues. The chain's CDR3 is CASSNRETGELFF. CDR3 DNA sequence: TGTGCCAGCAGTAACAGGGAGACCGGGGAGCTGTTTTTT.

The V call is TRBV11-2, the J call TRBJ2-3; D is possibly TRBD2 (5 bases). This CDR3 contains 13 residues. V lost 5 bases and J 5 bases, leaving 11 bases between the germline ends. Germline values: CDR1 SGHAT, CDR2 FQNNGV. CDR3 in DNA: TGTGCCAGCAGCCTTTGGGCGGGAGATACGCAGTATTTT. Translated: CASSLWAGDTQYF.

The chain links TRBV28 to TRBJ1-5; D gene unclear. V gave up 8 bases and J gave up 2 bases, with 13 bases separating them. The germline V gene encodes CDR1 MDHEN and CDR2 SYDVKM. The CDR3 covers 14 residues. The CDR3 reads CASQAGSGNQPQHF. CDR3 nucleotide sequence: TGTGCCAGCCAAGCCGGGTCCGGCAATCAGCCCCAGCATTTT.

In nucleotides, the CDR3 is TGCGCCAGCAGCCCACGACAATCAGGGCTAAATGAAAAACTGTTTTTT. Translation: CASSPRQSGLNEKLFF. The chain uses TRBV5-1 and TRBJ1-4; perhaps TRBD1 as D (5 bases). CDR3 length equals 16 residues. Between the trimmed V and J ends, which lost 4 bases and 5 bases, there was a span of 18 bases. The germline V gene has CDR1 SGHRS and CDR2 YFSETQ.

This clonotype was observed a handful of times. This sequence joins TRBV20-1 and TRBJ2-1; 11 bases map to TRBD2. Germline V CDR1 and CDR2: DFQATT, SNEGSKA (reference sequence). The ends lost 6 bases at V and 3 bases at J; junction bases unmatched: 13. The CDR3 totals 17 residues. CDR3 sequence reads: CSAKGLAVGSGYNEQFF. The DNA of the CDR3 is TGCAGTGCCAAGGGACTAGCGGTTGGTTCGGGCTACAATGAGCAGTTCTTC.

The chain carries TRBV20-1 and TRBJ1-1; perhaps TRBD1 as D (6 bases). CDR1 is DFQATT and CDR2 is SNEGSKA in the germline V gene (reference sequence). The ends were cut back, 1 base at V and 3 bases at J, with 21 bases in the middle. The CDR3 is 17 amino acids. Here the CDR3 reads CSARAGAEARVDTEAFF. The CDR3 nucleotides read TGCAGTGCTAGAGCAGGGGCCGAGGCGAGGGTTGACACTGAAGCTTTCTTT.

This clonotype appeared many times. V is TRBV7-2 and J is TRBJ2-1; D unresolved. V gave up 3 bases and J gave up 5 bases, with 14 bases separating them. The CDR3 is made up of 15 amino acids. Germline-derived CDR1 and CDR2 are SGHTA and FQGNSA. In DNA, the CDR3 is TGTGCCAGCAGCTTTGTCCCATTTCTCAACAATGAGCAGTTCTTC. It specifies CASSFVPFLNNEQFF.

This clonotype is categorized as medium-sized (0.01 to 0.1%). The CDR3 here is CASSLEGWSTDTQYF. In DNA form, the CDR3 reads TGTGCCAGCAGCTTAGAGGGCTGGAGCACAGATACGCAGTATTTT. The chain combines TRBV7-8 with TRBJ2-3, with unresolved D. This CDR3 is built from 15 residues. V was shortened by 1 base and J by 0 bases, with 8 bases between the two germline ends. CDR1 is SGHVS and CDR2 is FQNEAQ in the germline V gene.

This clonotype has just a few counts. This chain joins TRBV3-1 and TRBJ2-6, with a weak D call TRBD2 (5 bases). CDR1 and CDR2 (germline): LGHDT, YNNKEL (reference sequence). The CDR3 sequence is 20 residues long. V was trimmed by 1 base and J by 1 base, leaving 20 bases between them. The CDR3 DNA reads TGTGCCAGCAGCCAAGGCCCTGATTCCGAGGGTCGGTCTGGGGCCAACGTCCTGACTTTC. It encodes CASSQGPDSEGRSGANVLTF. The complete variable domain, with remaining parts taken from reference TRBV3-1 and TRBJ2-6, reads DTAVSQTPKYLVTQMGNDKSIKCEQNLGHDTMYWYKQDSKKFLKIMFSYNNKELIINETVPNRFSPKSPDKAHLNLHINSLELGDSAVYFCASSQGPDSEGRSGANVLTFGAGSRLTVL.

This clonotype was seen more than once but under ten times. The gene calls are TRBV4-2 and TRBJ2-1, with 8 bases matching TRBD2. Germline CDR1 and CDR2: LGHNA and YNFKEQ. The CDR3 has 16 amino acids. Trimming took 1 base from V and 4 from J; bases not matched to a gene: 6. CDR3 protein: CASSQASSGYYNEQFF. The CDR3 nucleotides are TGTGCCAGCAGCCAAGCGTCTAGCGGGTATTACAATGAGCAGTTCTTC.

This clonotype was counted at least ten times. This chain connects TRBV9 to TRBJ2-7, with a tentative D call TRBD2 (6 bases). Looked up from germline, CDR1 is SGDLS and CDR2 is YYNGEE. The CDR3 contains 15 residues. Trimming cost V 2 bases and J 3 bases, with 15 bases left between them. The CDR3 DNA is TGTGCCAGCAGCGTCCCCGGCGGGGATGGCTACGAGCAGTACTTC. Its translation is CASSVPGGDGYEQYF.

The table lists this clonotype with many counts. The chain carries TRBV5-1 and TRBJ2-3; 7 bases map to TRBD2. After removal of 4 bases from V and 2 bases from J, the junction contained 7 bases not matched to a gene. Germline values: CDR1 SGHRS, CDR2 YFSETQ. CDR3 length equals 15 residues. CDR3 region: CASSEAGVPTDTQYF. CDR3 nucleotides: TGCGCCAGCAGCGAGGCGGGGGTGCCCACAGATACGCAGTATTTT.

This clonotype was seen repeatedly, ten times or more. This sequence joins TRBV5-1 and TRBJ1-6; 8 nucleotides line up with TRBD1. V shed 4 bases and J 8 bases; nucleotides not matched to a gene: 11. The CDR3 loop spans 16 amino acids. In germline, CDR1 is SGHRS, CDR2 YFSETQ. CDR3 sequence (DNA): TGCGCCAGCAGCCCGCGGGCAGGGGGCCGGTATTCACCCCTCCACTTT. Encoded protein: CASSPRAGGRYSPLHF.

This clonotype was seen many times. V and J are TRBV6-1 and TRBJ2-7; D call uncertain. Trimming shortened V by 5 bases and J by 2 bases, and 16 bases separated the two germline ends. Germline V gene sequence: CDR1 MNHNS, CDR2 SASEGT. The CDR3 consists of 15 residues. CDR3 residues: CASSHDLGFPYEQYF. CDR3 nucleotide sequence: TGTGCCAGCAGTCATGATTTGGGCTTTCCCTACGAGCAGTACTTC.